This passage covers 9 T cell receptor beta chains from one sample sequenced in a study of T cell clonality in common variable immunodeficiency. Clones were sequenced by immunoSEQ multiplex PCR, and TCRdb holds only the in-frame ones, with some missing. Recorded here are 50,000 or so clones, none singletons. Sequencing was carried out using peripheral blood mononuclear cells. These receptors originate from a person aged 18 to 75 in good health.

This clone occurred many times. CDR3 DNA, as far as it was read: TGCAGTGCTAGGCGATCAGGGGCTTATAATTCACCG. It is translated as CSARRSGAYNSP. The entire CDR3 protein is CSARRSGAYNSPLFF. The chain combines TRBV20-1 with TRBJ2-2; possible D gene TRBD1, 6 bases. The CDR3 end lies 3 residues beyond the end of the read and is filled in from the germline J gene. Per germline, CDR1 DFQATT and CDR2 SNEGSKA (reference sequence). The CDR3 length is 15 residues.

There are many counts of this clone. The read terminates 3 residues ahead of where the CDR3 ends, so the germline J gene completes it. J is TRBJ2-5 and V is TRBV9; D unclear. Germline CDR1 reads SGDLS; CDR2 reads YYNGEE. The CDR3 extends over 13 amino acids. The germline V and J ends were trimmed by 2 bases and 5 bases, with 10 bases remaining between them. The CDR3 protein is CASSVGLWETQYF. The DNA read from the CDR3 is TGTGCCAGCAGCGTTGGGCTTTGGGAGACC.

At least ten counts were recorded for this clone. The CDR3 end lies 3 residues beyond the end of the read and is filled in from the germline J gene. The chain has TRBV12-3 or TRBV12-4 and TRBJ2-3, with 8 bases lining up with TRBD1. Trimming took 4 bases from V and 0 from J; bases not matched to a gene: 6. The CDR3 extends over 16 amino acids. CDR3: CASSSTRQGSTDTQYF. The sequenced part of the CDR3 DNA is TGTGCCAGCAGTTCCACCAGACAGGGGAGCACAGATACG.

This clone was counted ten times or more. The read ends 3 residues shy of where the CDR3 ends; the end is completed using the germline J gene. The chain combines TRBV18 with TRBJ2-7; tentatively, D is TRBD1 (5 bases). CDR3 size: 14 residues. CDR1 is KGHSH and CDR2 is LQKENI in the germline V gene. The V end was cut by 2 bases, the J end by 1 base, with 9 bases between. CDR3 DNA, as far as it was read: TGTGCCAGCTCACCAGGCAGGGCTTCCTACGAG. The encoded protein is CASSPGRASYE. The CDR3 in full is CASSPGRASYEQYF.

On this clone itself: With the read ending 3 residues before the CDR3 end, the germline J gene is used to fill in that end. The rearrangement links TRBV19 to TRBJ1-3, with TRBD1 matching over 9 bases. Germline V gene sequence: CDR1 LNHDA, CDR2 SQIVND (reference sequence). CDR3 length: 15 amino acids. Trimming at V came to 4 bases and at J to 3 bases, leaving 4 bases not matched to a gene. The CDR3 sequence is CASSTQGAIGNTIYF. CDR3 DNA (partial): TGTGCCAGTAGTACACAGGGGGCAATTGGAAACACC. Drawing the rest from reference TRBV19 and TRBJ1-3, the complete variable domain is DGGITQSPKYLFRKEGQNVTLSCEQNLNHDAMYWYRQDPGQGLRLIYYSQIVNDFQKGDIAEGYSVSREKKESFPLTVTSAQKNPTAFYLCASSTQGAIGNTIYFGEGSWLTVV.

Concerning this clone: With the read ending 3 residues before the CDR3 end, the germline J gene is used to fill in that end. Other nucleotide sequences in the sample specify the same CDR3. V and J are TRBV7-9 and TRBJ2-7; tentatively, D is TRBD1 (6 bases). The CDR3 extends over 13 amino acids. The germline V gene encodes CDR1 SEHNR and CDR2 FQNEAQ (reference sequence). Between the trimmed V and J ends, which lost 1 base and 5 bases, there was a span of 9 bases. CDR3 bases read: TGTGCCAGCAGCTTAGTTACAGGGCACGAG. Its protein is CASSLVTGHE. The CDR3, in full, reads CASSLVTGHEQYF.

This clone has at least ten counts. The CDR3 is cut off 3 residues early in the read; its end comes from the germline J gene. V gene TRBV5-4 combines with J gene TRBJ1-3, with D tentatively TRBD1 (5 bases). V gave up 2 bases and J gave up 1 base, with 7 bases separating them. Germline lookup yields CDR1 SGHNT and CDR2 YYREEE (reference sequence). This CDR3 is 14 amino acids long. Here the CDR3 reads CASSFRDSGNTIYF. The sequenced CDR3 bases are TGTGCCAGCAGCTTCAGGGATTCTGGAAACACC. The full variable domain, with the rest looked up from reference TRBV5-4 and TRBJ1-3, is ETGVTQSPTHLIKTRGQQVTLRCSSQSGHNTVSWYQQALGQGPQFIFQYYREEENGRGNFPPRFSGLQFPNYSSELNVNALELDDSALYLCASSFRDSGNTIYFGEGSWLTVV.

The part of the CDR3 DNA that was read is TGTGCCAGCAGCTCGTCCCGGGACAGGGGAGAGACC. It encodes CASSSSRDRGET. The whole CDR3 is CASSSSRDRGETQYF. The rearrangement links TRBV7-9 to TRBJ2-5; 10 positions agree with TRBD1. Sequencing ends 3 residues short of the CDR3 end; the germline J gene provides the rest. CDR1 and CDR2 from the germline V gene are SEHNR and FQNEAQ (reference sequence). The CDR3 contains 15 residues. V dropped 4 bases and J dropped 4; count of bases not matched to a gene: 6.

This clone was counted at least ten times. The CDR3 end is not reached by the read, which stops 3 residues before it; the germline J gene fills it in. The chain combines TRBV3-1 (or the pseudogene TRBV3-2) with TRBJ2-7; TRBD2 is a possible D gene (5 bases). Trimming shortened V by 0 bases and J by 4 bases, and 13 bases separated the two germline ends. Per the germline V gene, CDR1 is LGHDT and CDR2 is YNNKEL (reference sequence). This CDR3 is 15 amino acids long. The part of the CDR3 DNA that was read is TGTGCCAGCAGCCAAGATTTTGGCGGGTCATACGAG. Translated, it gives CASSQDFGGSYE. The full CDR3 protein is CASSQDFGGSYEQYF.